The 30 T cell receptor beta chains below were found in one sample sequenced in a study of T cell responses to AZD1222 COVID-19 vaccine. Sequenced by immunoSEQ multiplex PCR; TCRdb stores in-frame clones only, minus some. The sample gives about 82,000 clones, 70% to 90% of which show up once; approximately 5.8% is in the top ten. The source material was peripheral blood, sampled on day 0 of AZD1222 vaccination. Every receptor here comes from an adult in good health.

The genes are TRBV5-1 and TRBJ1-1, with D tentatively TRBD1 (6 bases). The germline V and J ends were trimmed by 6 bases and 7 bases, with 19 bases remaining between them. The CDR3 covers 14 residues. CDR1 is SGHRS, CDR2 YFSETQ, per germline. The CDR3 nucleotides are TGCGCCAGCACCTCATCGTTTGGAGGGGGTGAAGCTTTCTTT. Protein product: CASTSSFGGGEAFF.

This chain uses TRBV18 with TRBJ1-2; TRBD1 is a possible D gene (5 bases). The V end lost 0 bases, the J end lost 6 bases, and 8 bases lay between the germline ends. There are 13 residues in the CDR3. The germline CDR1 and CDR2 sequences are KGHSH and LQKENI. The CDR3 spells CASSPPRGNGYTF. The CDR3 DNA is TGTGCCAGCTCACCACCGAGGGGTAATGGCTACACCTTC.

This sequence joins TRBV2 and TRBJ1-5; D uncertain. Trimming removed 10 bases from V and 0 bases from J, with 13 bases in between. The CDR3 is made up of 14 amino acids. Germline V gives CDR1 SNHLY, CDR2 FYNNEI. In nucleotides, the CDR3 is TGTGCCACTAGTCGTAGGTATAGCAATCAGCCCCAGCATTTT. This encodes CATSRRYSNQPQHF.

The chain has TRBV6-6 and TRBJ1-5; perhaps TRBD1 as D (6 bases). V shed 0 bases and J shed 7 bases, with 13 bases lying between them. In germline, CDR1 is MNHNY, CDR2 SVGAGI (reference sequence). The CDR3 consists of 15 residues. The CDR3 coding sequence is TGTGCCAGCAGTTACTCCGCGGGGGCAAACCAGCCCCAGCATTTT. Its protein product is CASSYSAGANQPQHF.

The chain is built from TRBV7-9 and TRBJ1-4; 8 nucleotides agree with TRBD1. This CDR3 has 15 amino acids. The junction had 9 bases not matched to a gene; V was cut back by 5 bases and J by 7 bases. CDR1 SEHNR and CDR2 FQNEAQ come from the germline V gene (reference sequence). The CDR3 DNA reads TGTGCCAGCAGCGGCGGCAGGGGGCTGGTTGAAAAACTGTTTTTT. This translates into CASSGGRGLVEKLFF.

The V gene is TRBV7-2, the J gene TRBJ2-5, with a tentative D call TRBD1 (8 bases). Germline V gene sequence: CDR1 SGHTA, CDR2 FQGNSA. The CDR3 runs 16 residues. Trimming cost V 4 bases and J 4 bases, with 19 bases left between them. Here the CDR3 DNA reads TGTGCCAGCAGCTATCAACAGGGGGGGATCGGAGAGACCCAGTACTTC. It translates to CASSYQQGGIGETQYF.

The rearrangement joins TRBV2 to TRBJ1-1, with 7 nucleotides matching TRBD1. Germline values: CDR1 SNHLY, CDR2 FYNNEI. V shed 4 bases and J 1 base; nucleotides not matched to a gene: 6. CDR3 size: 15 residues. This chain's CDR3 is CASSGHRGKNTEAFF. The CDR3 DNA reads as TGTGCCAGCAGTGGACACAGGGGTAAGAACACTGAAGCTTTCTTT.

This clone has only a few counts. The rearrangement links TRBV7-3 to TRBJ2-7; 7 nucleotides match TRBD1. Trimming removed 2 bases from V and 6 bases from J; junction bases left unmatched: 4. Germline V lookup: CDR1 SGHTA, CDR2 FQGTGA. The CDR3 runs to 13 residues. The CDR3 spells CASSLEGAGEQYF. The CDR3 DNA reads TGTGCCAGCAGCTTAGAGGGGGCGGGCGAGCAGTACTTC.

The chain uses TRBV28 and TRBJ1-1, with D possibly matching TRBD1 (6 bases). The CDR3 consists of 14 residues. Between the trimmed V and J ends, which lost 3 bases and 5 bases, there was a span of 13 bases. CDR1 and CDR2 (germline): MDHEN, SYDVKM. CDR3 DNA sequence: TGTGCCAGCAGTTTTGGGGGGGCGAGGACTGAAGCTTTCTTT. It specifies CASSFGGARTEAFF.

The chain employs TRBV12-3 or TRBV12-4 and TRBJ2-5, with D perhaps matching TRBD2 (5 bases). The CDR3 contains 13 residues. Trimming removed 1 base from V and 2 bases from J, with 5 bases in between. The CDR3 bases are TGTGCCAGCAGTTTAGGAGGGCAAGAGACCCAGTACTTC. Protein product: CASSLGGQETQYF.

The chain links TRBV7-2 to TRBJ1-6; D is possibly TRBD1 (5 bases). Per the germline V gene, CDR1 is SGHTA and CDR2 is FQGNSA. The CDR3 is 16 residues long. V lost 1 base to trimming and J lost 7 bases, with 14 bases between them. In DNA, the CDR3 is TGTGCCAGCAGCTTAGGAGGGGATTCCCGGAATTCACCCCTCCACTTT. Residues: CASSLGGDSRNSPLHF.

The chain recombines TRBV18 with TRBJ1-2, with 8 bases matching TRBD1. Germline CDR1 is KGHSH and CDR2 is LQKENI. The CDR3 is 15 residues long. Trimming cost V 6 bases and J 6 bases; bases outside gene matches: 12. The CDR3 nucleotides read TGTGCCAGCTCCCGGTATCGAGGACAGGGCGATGGCTACACCTTC. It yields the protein CASSRYRGQGDGYTF.

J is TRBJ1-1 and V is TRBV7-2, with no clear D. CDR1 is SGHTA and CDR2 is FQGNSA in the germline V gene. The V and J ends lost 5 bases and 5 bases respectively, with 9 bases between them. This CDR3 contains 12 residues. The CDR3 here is CASSPPGTEAFF. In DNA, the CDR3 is TGTGCCAGCAGCCCACCCGGTACTGAAGCTTTCTTT.

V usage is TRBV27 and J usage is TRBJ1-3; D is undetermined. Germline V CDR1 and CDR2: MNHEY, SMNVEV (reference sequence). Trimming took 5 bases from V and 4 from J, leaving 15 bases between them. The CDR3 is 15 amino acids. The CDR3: CASSPWSGRGNTIYF. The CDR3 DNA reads TGTGCCAGCAGTCCGTGGAGTGGGCGAGGAAACACCATATATTTT.

The CDR3 region has the DNA TGCGCCAGCAGCCAAGAGCGGCCCACAGATACGCAGTATTTT. It is translated as CASSQERPTDTQYF. V gene TRBV4-1 combines with J gene TRBJ2-3; D is uncertain. This CDR3 comprises 14 residues. The V gene lost 0 bases and the J gene lost 2 bases, with 6 bases spanning the gap. CDR1 is MGHRA and CDR2 is YSYEKL in the germline V gene.

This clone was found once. The CDR3 reads CASSQEGRPYGYTF. CDR3 nucleotides: TGCGCCAGCAGCCAAGAAGGCAGACCCTATGGCTACACCTTC. The V call is TRBV4-3, the J call TRBJ1-2; D is ambiguous. Germline assignment: CDR1 LGHNA and CDR2 YSLEER. This CDR3 comprises 14 residues. Trimming shortened V by 0 bases and J by 4 bases, and 9 bases separated the two germline ends.

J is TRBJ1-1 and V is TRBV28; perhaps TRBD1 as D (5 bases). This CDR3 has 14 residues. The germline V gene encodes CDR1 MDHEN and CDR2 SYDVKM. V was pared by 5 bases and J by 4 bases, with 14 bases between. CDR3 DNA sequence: TGTGCCAGCAGTCGCGGTGGGGGGAGCACTGAAGCTTTCTTT. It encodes CASSRGGGSTEAFF.

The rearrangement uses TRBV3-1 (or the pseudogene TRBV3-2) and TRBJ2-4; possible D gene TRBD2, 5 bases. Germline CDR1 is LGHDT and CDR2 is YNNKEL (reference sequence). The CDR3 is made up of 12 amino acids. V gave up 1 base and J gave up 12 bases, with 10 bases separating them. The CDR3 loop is CASSQVPLDQYF. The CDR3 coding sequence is TGTGCCAGCAGCCAAGTCCCACTAGATCAGTACTTC.

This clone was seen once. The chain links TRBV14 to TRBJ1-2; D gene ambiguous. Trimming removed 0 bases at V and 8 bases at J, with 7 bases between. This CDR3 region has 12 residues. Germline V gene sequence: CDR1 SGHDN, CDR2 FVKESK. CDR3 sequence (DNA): TGTGCCAGCAGCCAAGACGTGCGGGGCTACACCTTC. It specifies CASSQDVRGYTF.

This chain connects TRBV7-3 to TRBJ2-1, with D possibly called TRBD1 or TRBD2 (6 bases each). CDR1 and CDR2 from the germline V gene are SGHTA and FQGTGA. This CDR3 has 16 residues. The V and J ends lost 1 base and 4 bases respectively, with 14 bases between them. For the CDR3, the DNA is TGTGCCAGCAGCTTAAGGGGGGACACCACGTACAATGAGCAGTTCTTC. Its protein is CASSLRGDTTYNEQFF.

The CDR3 region has the DNA TGTGCCACCAGTGATTCGGGACAGGGAACCTACAATGAGCAGTTCTTC. The encoded protein is CATSDSGQGTYNEQFF. The chain recombines TRBV24-1 with TRBJ2-1; 9 bases match TRBD1. Trimming removed 2 bases from V and 2 bases from J; junction bases left unmatched: 3. Germline V gene data show CDR1 as KGHDR and CDR2 as SFDVKD. The CDR3 length is 16 residues.

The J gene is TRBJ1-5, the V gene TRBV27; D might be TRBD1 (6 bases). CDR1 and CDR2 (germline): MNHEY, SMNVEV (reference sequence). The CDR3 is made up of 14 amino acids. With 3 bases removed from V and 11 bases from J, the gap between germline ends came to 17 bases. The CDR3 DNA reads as TGTGCCAGCAGTTTTATACAGGGATGGGGGACCCAGCATTTT. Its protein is CASSFIQGWGTQHF.

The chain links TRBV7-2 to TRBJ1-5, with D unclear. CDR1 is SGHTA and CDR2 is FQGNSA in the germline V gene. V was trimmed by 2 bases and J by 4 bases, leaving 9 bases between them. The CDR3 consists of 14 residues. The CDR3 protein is CASSLMRANQPQHF. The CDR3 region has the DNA TGTGCCAGCAGCTTAATGAGGGCTAATCAGCCCCAGCATTTT.

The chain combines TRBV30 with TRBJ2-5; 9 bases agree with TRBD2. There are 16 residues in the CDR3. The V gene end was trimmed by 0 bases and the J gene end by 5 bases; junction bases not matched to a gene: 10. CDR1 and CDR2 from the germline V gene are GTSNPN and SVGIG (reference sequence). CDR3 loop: CAWSVGLAGSWETQYF. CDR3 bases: TGTGCCTGGAGTGTGGGCCTAGCGGGAAGTTGGGAGACCCAGTACTTC.

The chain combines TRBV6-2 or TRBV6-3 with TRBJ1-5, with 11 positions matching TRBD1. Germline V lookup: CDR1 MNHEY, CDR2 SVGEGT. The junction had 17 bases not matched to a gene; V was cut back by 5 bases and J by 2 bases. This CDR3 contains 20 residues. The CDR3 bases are TGTGCCAGCAGTAAACTTCCTATGGACAGGGGGCGAGGAGGCAATCAGCCCCAGCATTTT. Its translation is CASSKLPMDRGRGGNQPQHF.

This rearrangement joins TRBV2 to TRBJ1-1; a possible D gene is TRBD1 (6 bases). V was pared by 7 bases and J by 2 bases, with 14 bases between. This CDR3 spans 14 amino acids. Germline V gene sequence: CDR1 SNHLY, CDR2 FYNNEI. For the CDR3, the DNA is TGTGCCAGCAATTTGGACAGCTATAACACTGAAGCTTTCTTT. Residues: CASNLDSYNTEAFF.

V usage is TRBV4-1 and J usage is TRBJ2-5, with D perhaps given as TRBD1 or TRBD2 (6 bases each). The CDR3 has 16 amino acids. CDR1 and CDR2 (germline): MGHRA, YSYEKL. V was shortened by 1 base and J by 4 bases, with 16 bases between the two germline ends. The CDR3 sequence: CASSQGGGQGRETQYF. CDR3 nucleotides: TGCGCCAGCAGCCAAGGAGGGGGGCAAGGTCGAGAGACCCAGTACTTC.

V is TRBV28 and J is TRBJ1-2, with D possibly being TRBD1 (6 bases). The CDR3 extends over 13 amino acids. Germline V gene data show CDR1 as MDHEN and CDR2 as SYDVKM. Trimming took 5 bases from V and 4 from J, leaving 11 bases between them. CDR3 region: CASSRQEPYGYTF. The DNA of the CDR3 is TGTGCCAGCAGTAGACAGGAGCCCTATGGCTACACCTTC.

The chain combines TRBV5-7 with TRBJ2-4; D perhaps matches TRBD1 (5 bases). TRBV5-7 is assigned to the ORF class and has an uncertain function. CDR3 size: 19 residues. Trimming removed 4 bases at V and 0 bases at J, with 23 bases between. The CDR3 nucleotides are TGTGCCAGCAGCCCCCTCCCCCTCGACAGTAATGTAGCCAAAAACATTCAGTACTTC. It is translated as CASSPLPLDSNVAKNIQYF.

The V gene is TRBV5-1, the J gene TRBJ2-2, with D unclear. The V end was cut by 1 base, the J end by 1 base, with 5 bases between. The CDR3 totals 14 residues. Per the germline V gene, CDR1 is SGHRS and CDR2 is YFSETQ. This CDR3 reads CASSLHLNTGELFF. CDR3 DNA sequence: TGCGCCAGCAGCTTGCACTTGAACACCGGGGAGCTGTTTTTT.